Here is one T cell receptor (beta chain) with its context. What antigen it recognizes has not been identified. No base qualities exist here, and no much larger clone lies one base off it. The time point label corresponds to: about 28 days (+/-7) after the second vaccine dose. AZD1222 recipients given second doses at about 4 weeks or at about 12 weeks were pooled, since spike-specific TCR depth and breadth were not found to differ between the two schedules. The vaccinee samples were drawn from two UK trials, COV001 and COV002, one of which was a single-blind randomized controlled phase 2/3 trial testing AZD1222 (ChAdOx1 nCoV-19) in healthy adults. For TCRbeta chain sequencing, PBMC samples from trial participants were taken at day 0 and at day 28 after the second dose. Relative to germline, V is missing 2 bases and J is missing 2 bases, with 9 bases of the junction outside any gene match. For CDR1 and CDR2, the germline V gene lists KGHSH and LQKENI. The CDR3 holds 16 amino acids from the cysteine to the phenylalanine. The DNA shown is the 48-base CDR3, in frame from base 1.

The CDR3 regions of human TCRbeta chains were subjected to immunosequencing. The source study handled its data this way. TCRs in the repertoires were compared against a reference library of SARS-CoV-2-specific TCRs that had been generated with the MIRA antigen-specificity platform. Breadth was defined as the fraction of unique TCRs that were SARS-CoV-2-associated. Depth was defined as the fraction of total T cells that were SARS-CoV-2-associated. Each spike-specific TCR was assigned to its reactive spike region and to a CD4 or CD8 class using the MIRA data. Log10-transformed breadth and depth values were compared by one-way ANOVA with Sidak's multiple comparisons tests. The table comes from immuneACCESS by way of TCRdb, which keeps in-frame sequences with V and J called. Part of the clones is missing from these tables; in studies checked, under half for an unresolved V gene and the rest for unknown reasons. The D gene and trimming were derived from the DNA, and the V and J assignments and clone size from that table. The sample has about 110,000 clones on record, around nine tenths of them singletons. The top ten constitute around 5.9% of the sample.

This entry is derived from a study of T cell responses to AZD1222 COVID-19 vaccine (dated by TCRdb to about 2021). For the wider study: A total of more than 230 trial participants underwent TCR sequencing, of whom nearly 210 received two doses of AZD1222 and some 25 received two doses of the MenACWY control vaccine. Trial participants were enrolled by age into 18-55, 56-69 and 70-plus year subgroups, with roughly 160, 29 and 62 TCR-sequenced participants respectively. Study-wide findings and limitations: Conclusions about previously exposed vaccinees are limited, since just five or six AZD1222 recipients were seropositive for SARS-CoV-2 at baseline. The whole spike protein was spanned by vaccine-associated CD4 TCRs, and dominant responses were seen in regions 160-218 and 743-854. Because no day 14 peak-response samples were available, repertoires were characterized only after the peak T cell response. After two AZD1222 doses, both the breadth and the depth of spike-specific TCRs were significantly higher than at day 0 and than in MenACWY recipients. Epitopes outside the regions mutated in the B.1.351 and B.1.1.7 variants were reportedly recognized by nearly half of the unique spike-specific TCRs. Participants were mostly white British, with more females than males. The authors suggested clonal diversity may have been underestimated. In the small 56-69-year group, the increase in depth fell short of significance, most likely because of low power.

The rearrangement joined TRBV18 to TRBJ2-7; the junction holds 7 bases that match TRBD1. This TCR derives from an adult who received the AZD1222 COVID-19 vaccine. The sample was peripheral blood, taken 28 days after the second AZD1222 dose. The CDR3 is CASSPDDRALTYEQYF. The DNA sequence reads TGTGCCAGCTCACCAGATGACAGGGCGTTAACCTACGAGCAGTACTTC.